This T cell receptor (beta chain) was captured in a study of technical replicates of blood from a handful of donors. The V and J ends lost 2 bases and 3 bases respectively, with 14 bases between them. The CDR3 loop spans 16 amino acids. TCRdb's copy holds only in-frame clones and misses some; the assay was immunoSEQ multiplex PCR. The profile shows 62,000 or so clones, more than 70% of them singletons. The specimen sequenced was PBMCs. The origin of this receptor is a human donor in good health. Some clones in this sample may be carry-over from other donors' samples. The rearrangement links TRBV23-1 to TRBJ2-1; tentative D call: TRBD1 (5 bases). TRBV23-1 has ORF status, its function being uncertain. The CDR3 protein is CASSQLNRPGYNEQFF. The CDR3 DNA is TGCGCCAGCAGTCAACTTAACAGGCCCGGCTACAATGAGCAGTTCTTC.